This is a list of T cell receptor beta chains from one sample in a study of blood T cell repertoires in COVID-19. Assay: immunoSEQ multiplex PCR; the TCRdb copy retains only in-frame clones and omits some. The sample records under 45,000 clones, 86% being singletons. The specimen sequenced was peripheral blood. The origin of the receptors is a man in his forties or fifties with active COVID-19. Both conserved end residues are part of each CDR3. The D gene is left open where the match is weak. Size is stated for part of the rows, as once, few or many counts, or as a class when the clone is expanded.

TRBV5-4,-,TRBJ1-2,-,TGTGCCAGCAGCTGGGGGGTCGGGCAGGGCGGGTATGGCTACACCTTC,CASSWGVGQGGYGYTF
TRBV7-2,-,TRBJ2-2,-,TGTGCCAGCAGCTTAGGGCCTTACACCGGGGAGCTGTTTTTT,CASSLGPYTGELFF
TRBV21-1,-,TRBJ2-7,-,TGTGCCAGCAGCAACCCCTCCCGGACAGGGGGCCGTAACGAGCAGTACTTC,CASSNPSRTGGRNEQYF
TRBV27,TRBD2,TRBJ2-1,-,TGTGCCAGCAGTTCCTACAGCGTGAGCGGGAGTTACAATGAGCAGTTCTTC,CASSSYSVSGSYNEQFF
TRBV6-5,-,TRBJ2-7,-,TGTGCCAGCAGTTACTCGACCCCACTAGGCTCCTACGAGCAGTACTTC,CASSYSTPLGSYEQYF
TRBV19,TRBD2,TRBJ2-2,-,TGTGCCAGTAGTATTCTCGCGGGAGTGAGTACCGGGGAGCTGTTTTTT,CASSILAGVSTGELFF
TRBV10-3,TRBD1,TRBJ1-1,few,TGTGCCATCAGTGATGGACAGGGCCTCGAAGCTTTCTTT,CAISDGQGLEAFF
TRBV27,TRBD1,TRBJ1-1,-,TGTGCCAGCAGTTTATACAGGGGAGTAATGAACACTGAAGCTTTCTTT,CASSLYRGVMNTEAFF
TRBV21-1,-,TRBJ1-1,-,TGTGCCAGCAGCGCACCCGGGACAGCACTTGAAGCTTTCTTT,CASSAPGTALEAFF
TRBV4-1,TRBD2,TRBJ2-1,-,TGCGCCAGCAGCCAGAGACTAGCGGAGGGATCCTACAATGAGCAGTTCTTC,CASSQRLAEGSYNEQFF
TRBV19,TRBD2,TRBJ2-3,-,TGTGCCAGTAGTATAGCCAGCGGGAGCGCAGATACGCAGTATTTT,CASSIASGSADTQYF
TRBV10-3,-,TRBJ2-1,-,TGTGCCATCAGCGGTTCGGGACCTAGCGACAATGAGCAGTTCTTC,CAISGSGPSDNEQFF
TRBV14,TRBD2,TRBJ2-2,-,TGTGCCAGCAGCCAAGATTCAGCGGGAGGTCGGACCGGGGAGCTGTTTTTT,CASSQDSAGGRTGELFF
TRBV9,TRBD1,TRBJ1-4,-,TGTGCCAGCAGCATGGACAGGAGCCATGAAAAACTGTTTTTT,CASSMDRSHEKLFF
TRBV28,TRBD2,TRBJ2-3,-,TGTGCCAGCAGTCGGAGTAGCGGGAGAAGCACAGATACGCAGTATTTT,CASSRSSGRSTDTQYF
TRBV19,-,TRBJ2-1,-,TGTGCCAGTAGTCCAGGGCGCTACAATGAGCAGTTCTTC,CASSPGRYNEQFF
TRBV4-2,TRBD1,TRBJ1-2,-,TGTGCCAGCAGTCAGGACAGGGGTTCGGGCTATGGCTACACCTTC,CASSQDRGSGYGYTF
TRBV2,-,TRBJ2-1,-,TGTGCCAGCATGAAAGAGCGGGACAATGAGCAGTTCTTC,CASMKERDNEQFF
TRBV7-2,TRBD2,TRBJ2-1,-,TGTGCCAGCAGCTTAAGGACTAGCGACAATGAGCAGTTCTTC,CASSLRTSDNEQFF
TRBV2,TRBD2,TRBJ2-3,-,TGTGCCAGCAGTGGACTAGCGGGAGAGCAAGATACGCAGTATTTT,CASSGLAGEQDTQYF
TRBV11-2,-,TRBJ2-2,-,TGTGCCAGCAGCCGCGGGCGGGCCTTGAACACCGGGGAGCTGTTTTTT,CASSRGRALNTGELFF
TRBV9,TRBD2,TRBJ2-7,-,TGTGCCAGCAGCCAGACTAGCGGTTCCTACGAGCAGTACTTC,CASSQTSGSYEQYF
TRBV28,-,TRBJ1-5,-,TGTGCCAGCAGATCCGACAGAATTAATCAGCCCCAGCATTTT,CASRSDRINQPQHF
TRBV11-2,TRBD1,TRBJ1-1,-,TGTGCCAGCAGCTTCCATCCGGGACAGGGCAATACTGAAGCTTTCTTT,CASSFHPGQGNTEAFF
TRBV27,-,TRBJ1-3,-,TGTGCCAGCAGGCGTACAGGGACTGGAAACACCATATATTTT,CASRRTGTGNTIYF
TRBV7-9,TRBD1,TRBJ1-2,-,TGTGCCAGCAGCCTGGGACAGTATGGCTACACCTTC,CASSLGQYGYTF
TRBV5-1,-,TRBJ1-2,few,TGCGCCAGCAGCTTGGATGGGGGGGACTATGGCTACACCTTC,CASSLDGGDYGYTF
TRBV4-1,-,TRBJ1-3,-,TGCGCCAGCAGCCCACGGGGGAGAGGGAATGAAAACACCATATATTTT,CASSPRGRGNENTIYF
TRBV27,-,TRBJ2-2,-,TGTGCCAGCAGTTTACAAATTAACACCGGGGAGCTGTTTTTT,CASSLQINTGELFF
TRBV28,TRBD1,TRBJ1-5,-,TGTGCCAGCACCTCCGGGACAGGGGGCTGGAGCAATCAGCCCCAGCATTTT,CASTSGTGGWSNQPQHF
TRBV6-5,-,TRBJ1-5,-,TGTGCCAGCCAGGGTGGTAGCAATCAGCCCCAGCATTTT,CASQGGSNQPQHF
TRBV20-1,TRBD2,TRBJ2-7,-,TGCAGTGCTAGTCCTAGCGGGAGAAACTACGAGCAGTACTTC,CSASPSGRNYEQYF
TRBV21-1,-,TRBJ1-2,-,TGTGCCAGCAGCAAAGCCCGCCCGGACAGGGGGCCAGTGACCTATGGCTACACCTTC,CASSKARPDRGPVTYGYTF
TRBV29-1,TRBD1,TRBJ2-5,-,TGCAGCGTTAAACTGACAGGGAGCGAGACCCAGTACTTC,CSVKLTGSETQYF
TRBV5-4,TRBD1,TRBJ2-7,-,TGTGCCAGCAGCCCCGGGACAGGGAGCCACGAGCAGTACTTC,CASSPGTGSHEQYF
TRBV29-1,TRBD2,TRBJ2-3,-,TGCAGCGTTGTTGGGACTAGCGATAGCACAGATACGCAGTATTTT,CSVVGTSDSTDTQYF
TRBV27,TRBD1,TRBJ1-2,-,TGTGCCAGCAGTCCTCTGGACAGGGGCTATGGCTACACCTTC,CASSPLDRGYGYTF
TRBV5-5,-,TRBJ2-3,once,TGTGCCAGCAGCCGGGACTTTACCACAGATACGCAGTATTTT,CASSRDFTTDTQYF
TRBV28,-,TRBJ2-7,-,TGTGCCAGCAGTTCGCCGGGACTTGGGAACGAGCAGTACTTC,CASSSPGLGNEQYF
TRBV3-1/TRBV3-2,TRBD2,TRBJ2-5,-,TGTGCCAGCAGCGGGACTAGCGGGATTGAGACCCAGTACTTC,CASSGTSGIETQYF
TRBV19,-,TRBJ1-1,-,TGTGCCAGTAGCGAAAGGGGCATGAACACTGAAGCTTTCTTT,CASSERGMNTEAFF
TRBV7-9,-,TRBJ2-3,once,TGTGCCAGCAGCCGGCGCGGAGATACGCAGTATTTT,CASSRRGDTQYF
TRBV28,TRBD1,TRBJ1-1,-,TGTGCCAGCAGTTTCACAGGGGGAACCACTGAAGCTTTCTTT,CASSFTGGTTEAFF
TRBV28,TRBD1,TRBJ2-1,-,TGTGCCACGGTTATTACAGGGGAACCTCACAATGAGCAGTTCTTC,CATVITGEPHNEQFF
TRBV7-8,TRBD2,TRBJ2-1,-,TGTGCCAGCAGCTCCGAAGCGGGAGGGAACAATGAGCAGTTCTTC,CASSSEAGGNNEQFF
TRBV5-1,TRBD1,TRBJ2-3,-,TGCGCCAGCAGCTTGGAGGGACAGACAGATACGCAGTATTTT,CASSLEGQTDTQYF
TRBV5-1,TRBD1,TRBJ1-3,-,TGCGCCAGCACGACAGGACAGGGGCCTGGAAACACCATATATTTT,CASTTGQGPGNTIYF
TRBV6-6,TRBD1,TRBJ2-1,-,TGTGCCAGCGGCGGGACAGGGGCCTACAATGAGCAGTTCTTC,CASGGTGAYNEQFF
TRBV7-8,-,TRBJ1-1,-,TGTGCCAGCAGCGTGGGCCTCATGAACACTGAAGCTTTCTTT,CASSVGLMNTEAFF
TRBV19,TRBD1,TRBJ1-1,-,TGTGCCAGTAGTATAGATCGTAACAGGGGCGGCTTGAACACTGAAGCTTTCTTT,CASSIDRNRGGLNTEAFF
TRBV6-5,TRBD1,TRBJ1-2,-,TGTGCCAGTAGACAGGGGTATGGCTACACCTTC,CASRQGYGYTF
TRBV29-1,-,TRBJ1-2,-,TGCAGCGTTGGGGTTGGTCAGGGCTTGACCAACGATGGCTACACCTTC,CSVGVGQGLTNDGYTF
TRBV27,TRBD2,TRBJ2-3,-,TGTGCCAGTAGCGGGGGCCACACAGATACGCAGTATTTT,CASSGGHTDTQYF
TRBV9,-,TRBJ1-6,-,TGTGCCAGCTCGCGGACAGCTCGAGATAATTCACCCCTCCACTTT,CASSRTARDNSPLHF
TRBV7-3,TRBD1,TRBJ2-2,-,TGTGCCAGCAGCCCTTCAAGGACAGGAGGGGAGCTGTTTTTT,CASSPSRTGGELFF
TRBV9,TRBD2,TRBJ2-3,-,TGTGCCAGCAGCGTAGCTACTGTGACTAGCGGGAGAGCCACAGATACGCAGTATTTT,CASSVATVTSGRATDTQYF
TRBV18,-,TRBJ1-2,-,TGTGCCAGCTCACCGGGGGCCGACTATGGCTACACCTTC,CASSPGADYGYTF
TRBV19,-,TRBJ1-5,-,TGTGCCAGTAGTAAATCGACAGCCTATAATCAGCCCCAGCATTTT,CASSKSTAYNQPQHF
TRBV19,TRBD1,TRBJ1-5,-,TGTGCCAGTAGTGCGGACAGGTCGTATCAGCCCCAGCATTTT,CASSADRSYQPQHF
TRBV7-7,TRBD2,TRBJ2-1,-,TGTGCTAGCAGCTTAGCCGCGACTAGCGGCTACAATGAGCAGTTCTTC,CASSLAATSGYNEQFF